One sample yielded the 17 T cell receptor beta chains listed below, sequenced in a study of T cell repertoires in cytomegalovirus infection. From the reads, TCRdb called clonotypes with MiXCR, one entry per CDR3 protein. This table holds 210,000 or so distinct CDR3 sequences, about 5.9% found once. The sequenced material came from PBMCs. Receptors were obtained from a human donor in good health (CMV status not recorded). Some clones in this sample may be carry-over from other donors' samples.

This clonotype occurred many times. The chain couples TRBV7-8 to TRBJ1-1; D gene unclear. Trimming removed 5 bases at V and 1 base at J, with 8 bases between. Germline V gives CDR1 SGHVS, CDR2 FQNEAQ. The CDR3 extends over 13 amino acids. The CDR3 DNA reads TGTGCCAGCAGCAACGGGAGGAACACTGAAGCTTTCTTT. Protein: CASSNGRNTEAFF.

This clonotype was detected many times. The rearrangement joins TRBV29-1 to TRBJ1-2, with D tentatively TRBD1 (6 bases). CDR3 length equals 14 residues. V dropped 5 bases and J dropped 1 base, with 14 bases sitting between them. CDR1 SQVTM and CDR2 ANQGSEA come from the germline V gene. CDR3 sequence: CSVHSFRGNYGYTF. The CDR3 DNA is TGCAGCGTTCATAGCTTCAGGGGTAACTATGGCTACACCTTC. Using reference TRBV29-1 and TRBJ1-2 for the parts outside the CDR3, the full variable domain is SAVISQKPSRDICQRGTSLTIQCQVDSQVTMMFWYRQQPGQSLTLIATANQGSEATYESGFVIDKFPISRPNLTFSTLTVSNMSPEDSSIYLCSVHSFRGNYGYTFGSGTRLTVV.

Ten or more counts support this clonotype. The genes are TRBV6-2 or TRBV6-3 and TRBJ2-5, with TRBD2 as a possible D gene (7 bases). The CDR3 is 15 amino acids. With 7 bases removed from V and 2 bases from J, the gap between germline ends came to 17 bases. Germline assignment: CDR1 MNHEY and CDR2 SVGEGT. For the CDR3, the DNA is TGTGCCAGCACCCTCTCCGGGGGGCCTCAAGAGACCCAGTACTTC. Encoded protein: CASTLSGGPQETQYF.

This rearrangement joins TRBV5-4 to TRBJ1-3; D not certain. CDR1 SGHNT and CDR2 YYREEE come from the germline V gene (reference sequence). The CDR3 length is 15 residues. V lost 4 bases and J lost 2, with 13 bases in between. For the CDR3, the DNA is TGTGCCAGCAGCATCCCAGAGGAAGCTGGAAACACCATATATTTT. It specifies CASSIPEEAGNTIYF.

This clonotype was seen repeatedly, ten times or more. The chain recombines TRBV6-2 or TRBV6-3 with TRBJ1-1, with a weak D call TRBD1 (6 bases). The germline gives CDR1 MNHEY, CDR2 SVGEGT. The CDR3 length is 14 residues. The V and J ends lost 7 bases and 4 bases respectively, with 16 bases between them. The CDR3 is CASNAQGWGTEAFF. The DNA of the CDR3 is TGTGCCAGCAATGCACAGGGATGGGGCACTGAAGCTTTCTTT.

This clonotype was recorded many times. This chain links TRBV9 with TRBJ2-1, with D perhaps TRBD1 or TRBD2 (5 bases each). V was clipped by 2 bases and J by 2 bases, with 14 bases between them. There are 16 residues in the CDR3. The V gene's germline CDR1 is SGDLS and CDR2 YYNGEE. This CDR3 reads CASSVAGTGTYNEQFF. In DNA, the CDR3 is TGTGCCAGCAGCGTGGCCGGGACCGGTACCTACAATGAGCAGTTCTTC.

This clonotype was counted ten times or more. V is TRBV7-2 and J is TRBJ2-7; 9 positions match TRBD2. V gave up 4 bases and J gave up 0 bases; unmatched junction bases: 4. Per the germline V gene, CDR1 is SGHTA and CDR2 is FQGNSA. This CDR3 has 15 amino acids. CDR3: CASSSRGGRSYEQYF. The CDR3 DNA reads as TGTGCCAGCAGCTCGCGGGGGGGCCGCTCCTACGAGCAGTACTTC.

This clonotype was counted at least ten times. V is TRBV4-3 and J is TRBJ2-7; D not certain. Germline CDR1 is LGHNA and CDR2 is YSLEER. The CDR3 covers 14 residues. Trimming took off 3 bases at V and 2 bases at J, with 11 bases between the two ends. The CDR3 sequence is CASSHDTATYEQYF. The CDR3 bases are TGCGCCAGCAGCCACGATACAGCAACCTACGAGCAGTACTTC.

There are many counts of this clonotype. The chain joins TRBV4-2 to TRBJ2-3; 14 bases agree with TRBD2. Germline values: CDR1 LGHNA, CDR2 YNFKEQ. This CDR3 region has 16 residues. After removal of 0 bases from V and 4 bases from J, the junction contained 0 bases not matched to a gene. CDR3 DNA: TGTGCCAGCAGCCAAGAGACTAGCGGGGGGGCAGATACGCAGTATTTT. Translation gives CASSQETSGGADTQYF.

This clonotype was seen repeatedly, ten times or more. The rearrangement links TRBV4-2 to TRBJ1-5; 10 bases match TRBD1. The CDR3 covers 18 residues. CDR1 is LGHNA and CDR2 is YNFKEQ in the germline V gene. After removal of 0 bases from V and 7 bases from J, the junction contained 12 bases not matched to a gene. CDR3 region: CASSQDPGETGGAQPQHF. CDR3 nucleotide sequence: TGTGCCAGCAGCCAAGATCCGGGCGAGACAGGGGGCGCGCAGCCCCAGCATTTT.

This clonotype appeared many times. The chain recombines TRBV11-3 with TRBJ1-1; D unclear. V lost 3 bases, J lost 0 bases, and 5 bases lay in between. The CDR3 is made up of 13 amino acids. Germline loops: CDR1 SGHNT, CDR2 YENEEA. Here the CDR3 DNA reads TGTGCCAGCAGCTTGTGGATGAACACTGAAGCTTTCTTT. This encodes CASSLWMNTEAFF.

This clonotype was observed many times. The rearrangement links TRBV29-1 to TRBJ1-5; perhaps TRBD1 as D (5 bases). Germline assignment: CDR1 SQVTM and CDR2 ANQGSEA. CDR3 length: 14 residues. V was shortened by 6 bases and J by 4 bases, with 16 bases between the two germline ends. The CDR3 bases are TGCAGCGTCCTAACGGACAAGCTTAATCAGCCCCAGCATTTT. Protein sequence: CSVLTDKLNQPQHF.

This clonotype was counted only a few times. This sequence joins TRBV7-9 and TRBJ1-1; 10 bases agree with TRBD1. CDR3 length equals 16 residues. Germline V gene data show CDR1 as SEHNR and CDR2 as FQNEAQ (reference sequence). Germline trimming cut 5 bases from V and 0 bases from J; bases unmatched to any gene: 6. CDR3 protein: CASSPPGQGMNTEAFF. In DNA form, the CDR3 reads TGTGCCAGCAGCCCACCGGGACAGGGGATGAACACTGAAGCTTTCTTT.

This clonotype was found a few times. V and J are TRBV6-2 or TRBV6-3 and TRBJ2-5; no clear D. The V end lost 6 bases, the J end lost 5 bases, and 19 bases lay between the germline ends. The CDR3 totals 15 residues. Per germline, CDR1 MNHEY and CDR2 SVGEGT. The DNA for the CDR3 is TGTGCCAGCAGGACCTTACCGGTTGACGGGGAGACCCAGTACTTC. Its translation is CASRTLPVDGETQYF.

This clonotype was detected many times. The genes are TRBV6-5 and TRBJ1-1; 10 bases align to TRBD1. Germline lookup yields CDR1 MNHEY and CDR2 SVGAGI. The V segment lost 0 bases and the J segment 10 bases; nucleotides outside the gene matches: 17. The CDR3 loop spans 18 amino acids. CDR3 amino acids: CASSYSRTGGIMNRGAFF. CDR3 DNA: TGTGCCAGCAGTTACTCGCGGACAGGGGGGATAATGAACAGGGGAGCTTTCTTT.

This clonotype was counted at least ten times. This chain uses TRBV7-2 with TRBJ1-5; D is undetermined. In germline, CDR1 is SGHTA, CDR2 FQGNSA. CDR3 size: 15 residues. V was pared by 5 bases and J by 1 base, with 12 bases between. The CDR3 here is CASSPRHTSNQPQHF. CDR3 nucleotides: TGTGCCAGCAGCCCCAGACATACAAGCAATCAGCCCCAGCATTTT.

The table lists this clonotype with many counts. The chain combines TRBV7-2 with TRBJ2-5; D perhaps matches TRBD1 (7 bases). V shed 5 bases and J shed 3 bases, with 10 bases lying between them. CDR3 size: 13 residues. Germline-derived CDR1 and CDR2 are SGHTA and FQGNSA. Here the CDR3 DNA reads TGTGCCAGCAGCCGGGGGACAGAAGAGACCCAGTACTTC. It yields the protein CASSRGTEETQYF.